This entry describes one TCR beta chain. Its antigen is not known. This CDR3 has 15 amino acids. Germline V gene data show CDR1 as KGHSH and CDR2 as LQKENI. With 2 bases removed from V and 4 bases from J, the gap between germline ends came to 14 bases. This sample was taken from a study of cytomegalovirus exposure and HLA in healthy donors. Across the study: The roughly 120 validation repertoires used the same platform as the 550 to 750 first-cohort repertoires, a later analysis reported.

Study-level results: Approximately 160 TCR beta chains were listed as cytomegalovirus-associated. While the bulk of TCR sequences proved rare, some public TCRs turned up in many donors.

The repertoire was sequenced with immunoSEQ multiplex PCR; TCRdb's copy has only in-frame clones and lacks some. The sample yields over 100,000 clones, 85% to 90% seen once. The rearrangement links TRBV18 to TRBJ1-2, with D unresolved. The specimen was PBMCs. This receptor was obtained from a young man in good health and CMV-seronegative. The CDR3 region is CASSPASGNSYGYTF. CDR3 sequence (DNA): TGTGCCAGCTCACCAGCCTCCGGGAATAGCTATGGCTACACCTTC.